The clone carrying this TCR beta chain was seen a handful of times. Its target is not known. CDR1 is KGHDR and CDR2 is SFDVKD in the germline V gene. The CDR3 covers 17 residues. V was clipped by 4 bases and J by 1 base; unmatched bases: 9. The data belong to a study of T-cell memory formation after mild COVID-19. Across the whole study: Clustering of TCRs was largely donor specific. Study-level results: Clones that contracted from day 15 to 85 had balanced CD4/CD8; later expanders were CD4+ biased.

It was 5'RACE with constant-segment primers that produced the TCR alpha and TCR beta cDNA libraries, which carried sample barcodes and UMIs. TCRdb re-called the 5' RACE reads with MiXCR, one entry per CDR3 protein. This table holds approximately 270,000 distinct CDR3 sequences, about a sixth found once. This sequence originates from a man between 18 and 35 years old who had mild COVID-19 (a few samples of this study predate the infection). Cell type and time point are not known. The material sequenced was PBMCs or a T cell subset sorted from them (not recorded which). The gene calls are TRBV24-1 and TRBJ1-2; 9 nucleotides match TRBD1. Written as DNA, the CDR3 is TGTGCCACCAGTGAAATGAGGGACAGGGAAGGTAACTATGGCTACACCTTC. Translated: CATSEMRDREGNYGYTF.